Presented here are 27 T cell receptor beta chains from one specimen sequenced in a study of T cells in Graves' hyperthyroidism and ophthalmopathy. Amplification of TCR beta CDR3 regions was performed using RNA transcripts as template. The study used the HTBI primer set for a first-round RT-PCR of the TCR CDR3. TCRdb re-derived calls from the multiplex PCR reads in MiXCR, one entry per CDR3 protein. This table has hundreds of thousands of distinct CDR3 sequences, roughly 14% appearing once. Sequences were obtained from blood. These TCRs come from a woman aged 35 to 49 with Graves' ophthalmopathy.

This clonotype was seen at least ten times. The chain links TRBV30 to TRBJ2-5; D is uncertain. Germline lookup yields CDR1 GTSNPN and CDR2 SVGIG (reference sequence). The CDR3 has 16 residues. The V end lost 1 base, the J end lost 4 bases, and 19 bases lay between the germline ends. The CDR3 protein is CAWSAHELTPLETQYF. The DNA of the CDR3 is TGTGCCTGGAGTGCTCACGAGCTCACCCCCTTAGAGACCCAGTACTTC.

To note about this clonotype: A much larger clone sits a single nucleotide away, making a read error possible. This sequence joins TRBV18 and TRBJ2-5; D is perhaps TRBD2 (5 bases). The CDR3 is made up of 13 amino acids. The germline V gene encodes CDR1 KGHSH and CDR2 LQKENI. DNA of the CDR3: TGTGCCATCTCACCAGAACTAGTAAAGACCCAGTACTTC. Translating it yields CAISPELVKTQYF.

This clonotype showed up many times. The V gene is TRBV5-1, the J gene TRBJ1-2; 7 nucleotides line up with TRBD1. CDR1 and CDR2 (germline): SGHRS, YFSETQ. The CDR3 sequence is 13 residues long. Trimming removed 2 bases from V and 6 bases from J; junction bases left unmatched: 4. CDR3 sequence (DNA): TGCGCCAGCAGCTTAACAGGGGACCATGGCTACACCTTC. Translating gives CASSLTGDHGYTF.

The sample holds many counts of this clonotype. This chain connects TRBV28 to TRBJ1-2, with D unclear. V shed 3 bases and J shed 6 bases, with 11 bases lying between them. Germline V gives CDR1 MDHEN, CDR2 SYDVKM. The CDR3 loop spans 13 amino acids. As DNA, the CDR3 is TGTGCCAGCAGTTTGGAGGATAGCAATGGCTACACCTTC. Translating gives CASSLEDSNGYTF.

V and J are TRBV7-8 and TRBJ2-5, with D uncertain. Per the germline V gene, CDR1 is SGHVS and CDR2 is FQNEAQ. The CDR3 is 11 residues long. Trimming took 3 bases from V and 5 from J, leaving 4 bases between them. The CDR3 DNA sequence: TGTGCCAGCAGCTTTATCGAGACCCAGTACTTC. This codes for CASSFIETQYF.

This clonotype has ten or more counts. The V call is TRBV7-8, the J call TRBJ1-1; D might be TRBD1 (6 bases). The germline V gene encodes CDR1 SGHVS and CDR2 FQNEAQ. The V end was cut by 5 bases, the J end by 3 bases, with 13 bases between. The length of the CDR3 is 14 residues. For the CDR3, the DNA is TGTGCCAGCAGCGCACACAGGGTTTACACTGAAGCTTTCTTT. Residues: CASSAHRVYTEAFF. The full variable domain, completed using reference TRBV7-8 and TRBJ1-1, is GAGVSQSPRYKVAKRGQDVALRCDPISGHVSLFWYQQALGQGPEFLTYFQNEAQLDKSGLPSDRFFAERPEGSVSTLKIQRTQQEDSAVYLCASSAHRVYTEAFFGQGTRLTVV.

This clonotype was picked up many times. The chain carries TRBV6-2 or TRBV6-3 and TRBJ1-5; possibly TRBD1 for D (5 bases). The V gene lost 5 bases and the J gene lost 4 bases, with 21 bases spanning the gap. CDR3 length: 17 residues. Per germline, CDR1 MNHEY and CDR2 SVGEGT. CDR3 in amino acids: CASSKFPQGIGNQPQHF. CDR3 bases: TGTGCCAGCAGTAAATTTCCCCAGGGAATTGGGAATCAGCCCCAGCATTTT.

This clonotype came up once. The chain carries TRBV6-1 and TRBJ1-2; 7 bases line up with TRBD1. Germline V lookup: CDR1 MNHNS, CDR2 SASEGT. J gave up 8 bases and V 8 bases, and 8 bases lay outside the gene matches. The CDR3 spans 12 residues. CDR3 residues: CASATGAYGYTF. DNA for the CDR3: TGTGCCAGCGCAACAGGGGCTTACGGCTACACCTTC.

The V and J genes are TRBV6-2 or TRBV6-3 and TRBJ1-1; no clear D gene. The CDR3 runs to 13 residues. Deletions cut 11 bases from V and 0 bases from J, with 13 bases between. The V gene's germline CDR1 is MNHEY and CDR2 SVGEGT. The CDR3 region is CASRFEVNTEAFF. Written as DNA, the CDR3 is TGTGCCTCCCGCTTTGAGGTGAACACTGAAGCTTTCTTT.

This clonotype was detected many times. The rearrangement joins TRBV6-2 or TRBV6-3 to TRBJ2-5; D may be TRBD2 (6 bases). The CDR3 consists of 16 residues. Germline V gives CDR1 MNHEY, CDR2 SVGEGT. V was cut by 6 bases and J by 2 bases, with 19 bases left in between. The DNA of the CDR3 is TGTGCCAGCAGGCTAAATGTGGCGGGGATTCAAGAGACCCAGTACTTC. It is translated as CASRLNVAGIQETQYF.

V and J are TRBV6-2 or TRBV6-3 and TRBJ2-2; D gene uncertain. The V gene's germline CDR1 is MNHEY and CDR2 SVGEGT. This CDR3 spans 20 amino acids. Trimming took off 0 bases at V and 4 bases at J, with 24 bases between the two ends. The CDR3 spells CASSYSRFYRAKNPTGELFF. Here the CDR3 DNA reads TGTGCCAGCAGTTACTCGAGGTTTTACCGCGCAAAGAACCCCACCGGGGAGCTGTTTTTT.

This clonotype was observed at least ten times. This rearrangement joins TRBV6-5 to TRBJ1-1; D unclear. Per the germline V gene, CDR1 is MNHEY and CDR2 is SVGAGI. V gave up 6 bases and J gave up 1 base, with 15 bases separating them. This CDR3 contains 15 residues. CDR3 amino acids: CASRTHVGTNTEAFF. CDR3 nucleotide sequence: TGTGCCAGCAGAACTCATGTGGGAACGAACACTGAAGCTTTCTTT.

At least ten counts were recorded for this clonotype. The genes are TRBV11-1 and TRBJ2-2; D might be TRBD1 (6 bases). Trimming removed 6 bases from V and 1 base from J, with 15 bases in between. Germline CDR1 SGHAT, CDR2 FQDESV (reference sequence). The CDR3 is 16 residues long. The CDR3 spells CASRTTGTQNTGELFF. The CDR3 nucleotides read TGTGCCAGCAGAACTACCGGGACACAGAACACCGGGGAGCTGTTTTTT.

The chain is built from TRBV7-2 and TRBJ1-6; D gene ambiguous. V lost 5 bases, J lost 8 bases, and 16 bases lay in between. Germline V CDR1 and CDR2: SGHTA, FQGNSA. This CDR3 comprises 15 residues. The CDR3 DNA reads as TGTGCCAGCAGCCTACAGAGCGACGGGGATTCACCCCTCCACTTT. Encoded protein: CASSLQSDGDSPLHF.

Comment on this clonotype: A read error is possible here, since a much larger clone lies one base away. This chain links TRBV11-1 with TRBJ1-3; D perhaps matches TRBD1 (5 bases). With 7 bases removed from V and 3 bases from J, the gap between germline ends came to 19 bases. The germline V gene has CDR1 SGHAT and CDR2 FQDESV (reference sequence). The CDR3 has 16 residues. Here the CDR3 reads CASNPRAVGGGNTIYF. In nucleotides, the CDR3 is TGTGCCAGCAACCCACGGGCCGTCGGGGGTGGAAACACCATATATTTT.

The chain couples TRBV5-8 to TRBJ1-5, with 8 nucleotides matching TRBD1. Looked up from germline, CDR1 is SGHTS and CDR2 is YDEGEE. V trimming: 4 bases; J trimming: 6 bases; junction bases outside the gene matches: 9. The CDR3 sequence is 15 residues long. CDR3 nucleotide sequence: TGTGCCAGCAGCCAATCCCGGACAGGGTTTCAGCCCCAGCATTTT. Its protein product is CASSQSRTGFQPQHF. The full variable domain, in which reference TRBV5-8 and TRBJ1-5 provide the parts outside the CDR3, is EAGVTQSPTHLIKTRGQQATLRCSPISGHTSVYWYQQALGLGLQFLLWYDEGEERNRGNFPPRFSGRQFPNYSSELNVNALELEDSALYLCASSQSRTGFQPQHFGDGTRLSIL.

This chain uses TRBV28 with TRBJ2-5, with D perhaps matching TRBD1 (5 bases). Germline V gene data show CDR1 as MDHEN and CDR2 as SYDVKM. The CDR3 runs 14 residues. Trimming shortened V by 3 bases and J by 0 bases, and 8 bases separated the two germline ends. CDR3 DNA sequence: TGTGCCAGCAGTTTTGTCAGGGACCAAGAGACCCAGTACTTC. Amino acid sequence: CASSFVRDQETQYF. Full variable domain (remainder filled in from reference TRBV28 and TRBJ2-5): DVKVTQSSRYLVKRTGEKVFLECVQDMDHENMFWYRQDPGLGLRLIYFSYDVKMKEKGDIPEGYSVSREKKERFSLILESASTNQTSMYLCASSFVRDQETQYFGPGTRLLVL.

This clonotype was recorded at least ten times. The chain is built from TRBV9 and TRBJ2-5; the D gene is possibly TRBD1 (5 bases). The CDR3 runs to 13 residues. Trimming removed 3 bases at V and 7 bases at J, with 13 bases between. The germline V gene has CDR1 SGDLS and CDR2 YYNGEE. The CDR3 sequence is CASSEQGSGTQYF. As DNA, the CDR3 is TGTGCCAGCAGCGAGCAGGGTTCTGGGACCCAGTACTTC.

Only a few counts were recorded for this clonotype. The chain combines TRBV12-3 or TRBV12-4 with TRBJ2-2; D is unresolved. The CDR3 is made up of 14 amino acids. V gave up 4 bases and J gave up 0 bases, with 6 bases separating them. This CDR3 is CASSWTSNTGELFF. The DNA of the CDR3 is TGTGCCAGCAGTTGGACGTCGAACACCGGGGAGCTGTTTTTT.

The chain couples TRBV4-1 to TRBJ2-7, with D tentatively TRBD2 (6 bases). Germline V gives CDR1 MGHRA, CDR2 YSYEKL. This CDR3 spans 16 amino acids. Deletions cut 0 bases from V and 0 bases from J, with 12 bases between. The CDR3 reads CASSQDFAGSSYEQYF. CDR3 coding DNA: TGCGCCAGCAGCCAAGATTTCGCCGGGAGCTCCTACGAGCAGTACTTC.

The chain uses TRBV18 and TRBJ2-5; D gene ambiguous. Germline V gives CDR1 KGHSH, CDR2 LQKENI. Trimming removed 2 bases from V and 5 bases from J, with 6 bases in between. The CDR3 runs 12 residues. The CDR3 protein is CASSPVVETQYF. The CDR3 DNA follows: TGTGCCAGCTCACCAGTGGTTGAGACCCAGTACTTC.

This clonotype was counted ten times or more. This sequence joins TRBV2 and TRBJ2-5; TRBD2 matches 10 bases. Germline V gene sequence: CDR1 SNHLY, CDR2 FYNNEI. The CDR3 contains 14 residues. After removal of 1 base from V and 5 bases from J, the junction contained 1 base not matched to a gene. The chain's CDR3 is CASSEGTSGETQYF. The CDR3 DNA follows: TGTGCCAGCAGTGAAGGGACTAGCGGTGAGACCCAGTACTTC. Variable domain in full (rest from reference TRBV2 and TRBJ2-5): EPEVTQTPSHQVTQMGQEVILRCVPISNHLYFYWYRQILGQKVEFLVSFYNNEISEKSEIFDDQFSVERPDGSNFTLKIRSTKLEDSAMYFCASSEGTSGETQYFGPGTRLLVL.

In its sample, this clonotype was seen many times. The CDR3 region has the DNA TGTGCCAGCTTGTTCTCGCAGGGCCAGCCCCAGCATTTT. Translated, it gives CASLFSQGQPQHF. This chain connects TRBV2 to TRBJ1-5, with D possibly TRBD1 on 5 matching bases. CDR3 size: 13 residues. Looked up from germline, CDR1 is SNHLY and CDR2 is FYNNEI. The V and J ends lost 8 bases and 7 bases respectively, with 15 bases between them.

This clonotype was counted a few times. The chain combines TRBV24-1 with TRBJ1-3; 7 bases line up with TRBD1. V was clipped by 4 bases and J by 4 bases; unmatched bases: 9. The CDR3 spans 16 residues. Germline lookup yields CDR1 KGHDR and CDR2 SFDVKD. As DNA, the CDR3 is TGTGCCACCAGTGACCCAACAGGGGCTTCCGGAAACACCATATATTTT. It encodes CATSDPTGASGNTIYF.

This clonotype was counted at least ten times. J is TRBJ2-7 and V is TRBV6-5; no firm D call. The germline V gene encodes CDR1 MNHEY and CDR2 SVGAGI. The CDR3 extends over 11 amino acids. The V and J ends lost 6 bases and 5 bases respectively, with 8 bases between them. CDR3 sequence (DNA): TGTGCCAGCAGAAACTGGCACGAGCAGTACTTC. Translated: CASRNWHEQYF.

This clonotype was observed at least ten times. This sequence joins TRBV7-3 and TRBJ1-2; 7 bases agree with TRBD1. Germline CDR1 is SGHTA and CDR2 is FQGTGA. The trim removed 0 bases at V and 5 bases at J, leaving 9 bases unmatched. This CDR3 contains 16 residues. The CDR3 loop reads CASSLTPGQRLYGYTF. The DNA for the CDR3 is TGTGCCAGCAGCTTAACTCCGGGACAGAGGCTTTATGGCTACACCTTC.

The rearrangement uses TRBV28 and TRBJ2-7; D ambiguous. CDR3 length: 14 residues. Trimming removed 3 bases from V and 3 bases from J, with 12 bases in between. The germline CDR1 and CDR2 sequences are MDHEN and SYDVKM. The CDR3 reads CASSFLGKGYEQYF. CDR3 coding DNA: TGTGCCAGCAGTTTTTTAGGCAAGGGCTACGAGCAGTACTTC.